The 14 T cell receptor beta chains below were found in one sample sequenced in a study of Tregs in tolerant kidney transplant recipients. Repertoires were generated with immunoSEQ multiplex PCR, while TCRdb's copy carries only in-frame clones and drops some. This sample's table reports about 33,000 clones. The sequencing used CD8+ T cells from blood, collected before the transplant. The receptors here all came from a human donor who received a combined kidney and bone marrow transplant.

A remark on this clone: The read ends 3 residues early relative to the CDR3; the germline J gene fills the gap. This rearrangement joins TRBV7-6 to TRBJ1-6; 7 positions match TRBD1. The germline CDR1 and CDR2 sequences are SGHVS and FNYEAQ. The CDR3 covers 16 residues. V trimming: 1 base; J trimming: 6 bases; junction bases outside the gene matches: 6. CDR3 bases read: TGTGCCAGCAGCTTAGGCGGGGCAGGGGGTAATTCACCC. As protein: CASSLGGAGGNSP. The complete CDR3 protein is CASSLGGAGGNSPLHF.

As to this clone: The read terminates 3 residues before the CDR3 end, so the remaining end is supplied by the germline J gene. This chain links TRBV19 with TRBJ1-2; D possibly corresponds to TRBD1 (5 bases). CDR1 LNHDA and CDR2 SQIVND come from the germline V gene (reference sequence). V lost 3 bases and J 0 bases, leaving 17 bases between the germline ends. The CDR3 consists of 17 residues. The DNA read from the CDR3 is TGTGCCAGTAGTATCTGGCAGGGATCCTTCGCTAACTATGGC. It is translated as CASSIWQGSFANYG. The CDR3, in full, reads CASSIWQGSFANYGYTF.

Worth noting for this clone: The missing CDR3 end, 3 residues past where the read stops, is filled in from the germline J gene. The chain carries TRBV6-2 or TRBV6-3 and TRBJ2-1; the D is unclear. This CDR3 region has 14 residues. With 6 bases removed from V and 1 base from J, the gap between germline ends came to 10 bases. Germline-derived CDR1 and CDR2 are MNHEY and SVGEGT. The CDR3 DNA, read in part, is TGTGCCAGCAGCCCAACTCTTTCCTACAATGAG. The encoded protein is CASSPTLSYNE. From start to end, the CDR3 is CASSPTLSYNEQFF.

The CDR3 loop is CASSIGGLSNEQFF. The DNA read from the CDR3 is TGTGCCAGTAGTATTGGAGGGCTAAGCAATGAG. The J gene is TRBJ2-1, the V gene TRBV19; possible D gene TRBD2, 6 bases. The read ends 3 residues shy of where the CDR3 ends; the end is completed using the germline J gene. CDR3 length: 14 amino acids. V was cut by 3 bases and J by 6 bases, with 12 bases left in between. The germline V gene has CDR1 LNHDA and CDR2 SQIVND (reference sequence).

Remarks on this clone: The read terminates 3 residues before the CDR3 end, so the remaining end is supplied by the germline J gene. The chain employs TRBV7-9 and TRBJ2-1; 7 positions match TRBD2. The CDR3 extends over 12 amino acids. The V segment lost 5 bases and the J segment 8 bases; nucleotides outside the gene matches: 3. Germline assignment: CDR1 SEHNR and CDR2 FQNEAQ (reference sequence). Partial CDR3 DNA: TGTGCCAGCAGCAGACTAGCCGATGAG. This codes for CASSRLADE. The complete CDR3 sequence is CASSRLADEQFF.

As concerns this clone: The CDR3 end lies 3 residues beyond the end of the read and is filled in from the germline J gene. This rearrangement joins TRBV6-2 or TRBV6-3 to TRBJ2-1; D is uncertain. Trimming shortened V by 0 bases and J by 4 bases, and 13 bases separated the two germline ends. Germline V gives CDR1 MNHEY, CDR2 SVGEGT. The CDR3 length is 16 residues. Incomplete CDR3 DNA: TGTGCCAGCAGTTACTCTATCGAGCGCCATTACAATGAG. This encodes CASSYSIERHYNE. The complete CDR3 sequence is CASSYSIERHYNEQFF.

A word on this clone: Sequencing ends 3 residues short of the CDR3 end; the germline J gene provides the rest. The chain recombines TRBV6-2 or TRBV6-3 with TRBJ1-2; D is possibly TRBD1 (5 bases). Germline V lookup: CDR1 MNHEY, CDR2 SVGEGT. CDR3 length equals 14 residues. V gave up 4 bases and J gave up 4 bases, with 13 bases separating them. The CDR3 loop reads CASSLPGDSYGYTF. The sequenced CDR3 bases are TGTGCCAGCAGTTTGCCAGGAGACAGCTATGGC.

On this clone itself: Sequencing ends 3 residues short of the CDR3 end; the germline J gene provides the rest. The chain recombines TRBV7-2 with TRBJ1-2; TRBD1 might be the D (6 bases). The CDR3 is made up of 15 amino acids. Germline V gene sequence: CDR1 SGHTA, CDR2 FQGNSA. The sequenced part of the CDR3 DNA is TGTGCCAGCAGCTCTAACCCTTCAAACAGGGACGGC. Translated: CASSSNPSNRDG. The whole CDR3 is CASSSNPSNRDGYTF.

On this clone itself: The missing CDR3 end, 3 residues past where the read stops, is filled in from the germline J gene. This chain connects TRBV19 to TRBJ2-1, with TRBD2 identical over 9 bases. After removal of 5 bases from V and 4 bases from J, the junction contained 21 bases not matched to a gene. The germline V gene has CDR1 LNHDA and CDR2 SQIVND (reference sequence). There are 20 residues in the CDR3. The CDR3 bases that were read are TGTGCCAGTAGTCAAAACCCGGCCGGACCGGGACTAGCCTTGTACAATGAG. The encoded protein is CASSQNPAGPGLALYNE. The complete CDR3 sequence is CASSQNPAGPGLALYNEQFF.

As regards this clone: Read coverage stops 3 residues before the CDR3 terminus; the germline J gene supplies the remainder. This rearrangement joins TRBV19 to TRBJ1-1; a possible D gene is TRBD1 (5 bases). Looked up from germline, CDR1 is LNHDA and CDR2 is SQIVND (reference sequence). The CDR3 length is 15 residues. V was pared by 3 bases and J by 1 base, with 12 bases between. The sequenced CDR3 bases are TGTGCCAGTAGTATTTATCAGGGATCGAACACTGAA. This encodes CASSIYQGSNTE. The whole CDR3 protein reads CASSIYQGSNTEAFF.

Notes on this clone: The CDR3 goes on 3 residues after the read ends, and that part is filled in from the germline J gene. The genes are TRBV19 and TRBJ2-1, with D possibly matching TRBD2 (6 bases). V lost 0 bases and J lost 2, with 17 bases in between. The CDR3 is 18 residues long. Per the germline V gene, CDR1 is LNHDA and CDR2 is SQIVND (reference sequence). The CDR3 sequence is CASSIDLVGGMAYNEQFF. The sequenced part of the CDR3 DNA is TGTGCCAGTAGTATAGATCTCGTCGGGGGAATGGCCTACAATGAG.

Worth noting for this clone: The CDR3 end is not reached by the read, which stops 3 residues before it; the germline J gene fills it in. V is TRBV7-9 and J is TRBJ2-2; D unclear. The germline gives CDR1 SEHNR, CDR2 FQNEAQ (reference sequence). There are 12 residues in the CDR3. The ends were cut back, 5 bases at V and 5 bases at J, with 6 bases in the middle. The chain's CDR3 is CASSPATGELFF. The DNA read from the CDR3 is TGTGCCAGCAGCCCAGCGACCGGGGAG.

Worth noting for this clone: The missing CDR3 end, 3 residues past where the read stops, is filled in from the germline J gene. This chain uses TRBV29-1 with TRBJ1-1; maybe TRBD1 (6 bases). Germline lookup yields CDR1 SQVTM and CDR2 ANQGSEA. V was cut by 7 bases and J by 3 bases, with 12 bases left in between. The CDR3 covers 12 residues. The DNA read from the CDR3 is TGCAGCGCCGTGGCAGGGGACACTGAA. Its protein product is CSAVAGDTE. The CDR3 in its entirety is CSAVAGDTEAFF.

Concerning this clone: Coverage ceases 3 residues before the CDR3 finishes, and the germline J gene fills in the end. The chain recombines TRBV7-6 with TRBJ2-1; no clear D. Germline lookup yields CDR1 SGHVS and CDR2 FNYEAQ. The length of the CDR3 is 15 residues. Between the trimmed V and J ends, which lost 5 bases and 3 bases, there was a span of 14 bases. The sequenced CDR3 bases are TGTGCCAGCAGCCATGAACCGGGTAACTACAATGAG. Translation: CASSHEPGNYNE. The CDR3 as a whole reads CASSHEPGNYNEQFF. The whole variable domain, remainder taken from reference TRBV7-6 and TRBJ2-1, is GAGVSQSPRYKVTKRGQDVALRCDPISGHVSLYWYRQALGQGPEFLTYFNYEAQQDKSGLPNDRFSAERPEGSISTLTIQRTEQRDSAMYRCASSHEPGNYNEQFFGPGTRLTVL.